One and the same sample provided the 26 T cell receptor beta chains below, sequenced in a study of blood T cell repertoires in COVID-19 (dated by TCRdb to between 2020 and 2021). Libraries were constructed by the immunoSEQ multiplex PCR assay. Drawn from immuneACCESS, this table holds only the in-frame rearrangements with V and J called that TCRdb kept. Clones are partly lost; checked studies trace under half to an unresolved V gene and leave the rest unexplained. In this sample the table shows 200,000 to 250,000 clones, roughly 80% of which occur a single time. The ten biggest clones cover 5.1% of the sample. The specimen was peripheral blood. The source of these receptors is a human donor in a cohort sampled during active COVID-19.

The chain has TRBV5-4 and TRBJ2-5, with 8 bases aligning to TRBD2. The J segment lost 4 bases and the V segment lost 2 bases, leaving 7 bases of the junction unmatched. Germline CDR1 and CDR2: SGHNT and YYREEE (reference sequence). The CDR3 totals 15 residues. The CDR3 coding sequence is TGTGCCAGCAGCTTTAATACGGGAGGGCGAGAGACCCAGTACTTC. This gives the protein CASSFNTGGRETQYF.

The CDR3 loop reads CATSDPRAGPTDTQYF. DNA of the CDR3: TGTGCCACCAGTGATCCCCGCGCAGGGCCCACAGATACGCAGTATTTT. The V and J genes are TRBV24-1 and TRBJ2-3, with D possibly TRBD1 on 5 matching bases. This CDR3 has 16 residues. Trimming removed 3 bases at V and 2 bases at J, with 14 bases between. CDR1 and CDR2 (germline): KGHDR, SFDVKD.

The chain uses TRBV27 and TRBJ1-1, with TRBD1 matching over 9 bases. V lost 2 bases to trimming and J lost 4 bases; unmatched junction nucleotides: 5. Germline CDR1 is MNHEY and CDR2 is SMNVEV (reference sequence). This CDR3 comprises 15 residues. CDR3 in DNA: TGTGCCAGCAGTTTAACGGACAGGGGAACCACTGAAGCTTTCTTT. It codes for CASSLTDRGTTEAFF.

The gene calls are TRBV13 and TRBJ2-2, with 10 bases aligning to TRBD2. From germline, CDR1 is PRHDT and CDR2 FYEKMQ (reference sequence). CDR3 length: 18 amino acids. V was pared by 4 bases and J by 5 bases, with 13 bases of the junction left unmatched. In DNA form, the CDR3 reads TGTGCCAGCAGCTCAACCAAAGTCCTAGCGGGAGATACCGGGGAGCTGTTTTTT. Translated, it gives CASSSTKVLAGDTGELFF.

The genes are TRBV2 and TRBJ2-1; TRBD2 matches at 9 bases. From germline, CDR1 is SNHLY and CDR2 FYNNEI. With V trimmed by 4 bases and J by 8 bases, 9 bases remained unmatched. CDR3 length: 15 residues. The CDR3, as DNA: TGTGCCAGCAGTGGGGGCGGGAGGGGTTACGATGAGCAGTTCTTC. This sequence encodes CASSGGGRGYDEQFF.

The chain joins TRBV27 to TRBJ2-7, with 11 bases that match TRBD2. This CDR3 region has 15 residues. V shed 6 bases and J 3 bases; nucleotides not matched to a gene: 7. CDR1 is MNHEY, CDR2 SMNVEV, per germline (reference sequence). This CDR3 is CASRETSGIRYEQYF. Here the CDR3 DNA reads TGTGCCAGCAGAGAGACTAGCGGGATACGCTACGAGCAGTACTTC.

The table lists this clone with a few counts. The chain uses TRBV28 and TRBJ1-2; D may be TRBD1 (6 bases). V was pared by 9 bases and J by 10 bases, with 9 bases between. This CDR3 contains 9 residues. Germline loops: CDR1 MDHEN, CDR2 SYDVKM. The CDR3 DNA follows: TGTGCCAGTGGGACACTCTACACCTTC. Protein product: CASGTLYTF.

The rearrangement uses TRBV28 and TRBJ1-1, with D possibly matching TRBD1 (6 bases). The CDR3 covers 15 residues. V was cut by 7 bases and J by 1 base, with 16 bases left in between. Germline assignment: CDR1 MDHEN and CDR2 SYDVKM. DNA of the CDR3: TGTGCCAGCATCTATGCCCCCAGGGGGAACACTGAAGCTTTCTTT. Its translation: CASIYAPRGNTEAFF.

The chain combines TRBV18 with TRBJ1-1; D unclear. This CDR3 comprises 13 residues. Trimming removed 6 bases at V and 2 bases at J, with 10 bases between. The V gene's germline CDR1 is KGHSH and CDR2 LQKENI. This chain's CDR3 is CASSRDLNTEAFF. CDR3 in DNA: TGTGCCAGCTCTCGAGATCTCAACACTGAAGCTTTCTTT.

This chain connects TRBV24-1 to TRBJ1-5; TRBD1 might be the D (5 bases). Germline V lookup: CDR1 KGHDR, CDR2 SFDVKD. CDR3 length: 14 residues. V gave up 6 bases and J gave up 3 bases, with 11 bases separating them. The CDR3 region is CATSSGRNNQPQHF. The DNA of the CDR3 is TGTGCCACCAGTTCAGGGCGGAACAATCAGCCCCAGCATTTT.

This chain connects TRBV28 to TRBJ2-1, with a tentative D call TRBD1 (5 bases). CDR3 length equals 14 residues. From germline, CDR1 is MDHEN and CDR2 SYDVKM. V lost 7 bases and J 0 bases, leaving 10 bases between the germline ends. DNA of the CDR3: TGTGCCAGCAAGGGGCTGAGCTCCTACAATGAGCAGTTCTTC. Translating it yields CASKGLSSYNEQFF.

The rearrangement links TRBV7-9 to TRBJ2-7, with D tentatively TRBD1 (7 bases). V was trimmed by 5 bases and J by 0 bases, leaving 20 bases between them. The germline V gene has CDR1 SEHNR and CDR2 FQNEAQ (reference sequence). The CDR3 consists of 17 residues. The CDR3 loop reads CASSLGQGGSFSYEQYF. Here the CDR3 DNA reads TGTGCCAGCAGCCTGGGTCAGGGGGGCTCCTTCTCCTACGAGCAGTACTTC.

V usage is TRBV5-4 and J usage is TRBJ1-2; 7 nucleotides line up with TRBD1. This CDR3 contains 15 residues. Germline lookup yields CDR1 SGHNT and CDR2 YYREEE (reference sequence). J gave up 1 base and V 0 bases, and 3 bases lay outside the gene matches. For the CDR3, the DNA is TGTGCCAGCAGCTTGGAACAGGGGCATAACTATGGCTACACCTTC. Its translation is CASSLEQGHNYGYTF.

This rearrangement joins TRBV6-6 to TRBJ2-3, with D possibly being TRBD2 (6 bases). CDR1 and CDR2 from the germline V gene are MNHNY and SVGAGI (reference sequence). V dropped 5 bases and J dropped 9 bases, with 12 bases sitting between them. CDR3 length: 12 amino acids. The CDR3 DNA reads as TGTGCCAGCAGTACCCTAGCGACGACGCAGTATTTT. It is translated as CASSTLATTQYF.

The rearrangement links TRBV5-4 to TRBJ1-3, with D perhaps matching TRBD1 (6 bases). CDR3 size: 17 residues. Germline V gives CDR1 SGHNT, CDR2 YYREEE (reference sequence). The V end lost 2 bases, the J end lost 1 base, and 16 bases lay between the germline ends. CDR3 residues: CASSFGTSGYSGNTIYF. CDR3 coding DNA: TGTGCCAGCAGCTTCGGGACATCTGGGTATTCTGGAAACACCATATATTTT.

The chain joins TRBV9 to TRBJ2-7, with TRBD2 matching 10 bases. In germline, CDR1 is SGDLS, CDR2 YYNGEE. This CDR3 comprises 14 residues. V gave up 4 bases and J gave up 3 bases; unmatched junction bases: 4. CDR3 DNA sequence: TGTGCCAGCAGCCCTCGGACTAGCGGCTACGAGCAGTACTTC. It codes for CASSPRTSGYEQYF.

DNA for the CDR3: TGTGCCAGCAGTTACATGGGGGAGGCGGGAGAGCAGTACTTC. As protein: CASSYMGEAGEQYF. The chain is built from TRBV6-2 or TRBV6-3 and TRBJ2-7; a possible D gene is TRBD2 (6 bases). The V gene's germline CDR1 is MNHEY and CDR2 SVGEGT. This CDR3 comprises 14 residues. Trimming cost V 2 bases and J 7 bases, with 15 bases left between them.

This clone was detected only once. This chain uses TRBV10-3 with TRBJ2-7, with a possible D match to TRBD1 (5 bases). The CDR3 is made up of 13 amino acids. Trimming removed 4 bases from V and 6 bases from J, with 13 bases in between. In germline, CDR1 is ENHRY, CDR2 SYGVKD. The CDR3 loop is CAISGFGAREQYF. In DNA form, the CDR3 reads TGTGCCATCAGTGGTTTTGGGGCCCGCGAGCAGTACTTC.

The chain is built from TRBV30 and TRBJ2-7, with 9 bases fitting TRBD1. Germline V gene lookup returns CDR1 GTSNPN and CDR2 SVGIG (reference sequence). This CDR3 comprises 15 residues. V shed 5 bases, J shed 5 bases, and the junction held 13 bases outside the gene matches. CDR3 DNA sequence: TGTGCCTGGCAAAACACGGGACAGGGAAGCCACGAGCAGTACTTC. Its translation: CAWQNTGQGSHEQYF.

V and J are TRBV21-1 and TRBJ2-4; TRBD1 reflects the table's D call only, with no check against the DNA. TRBV21-1 is assigned pseudogene status. The CDR3 loop spans 16 amino acids. The CDR3 is CASSPQGHLAKNIQYF. The CDR3 region has the DNA TGTGCCAGCAGCCCCCAAGGACATTTAGCCAAAAACATTCAGTACTTC.

The chain has TRBV9 and TRBJ2-7; 8 nucleotides match TRBD2. In germline, CDR1 is SGDLS, CDR2 YYNGEE. Losses at the gene ends were 2 bases for V and 5 bases for J; bases not matched to a gene: 9. CDR3 size: 15 residues. The CDR3 DNA reads TGTGCCAGCAGCGTCGGTCCGGGACTAGGTGACGAGCAGTACTTC. It specifies CASSVGPGLGDEQYF.

CDR3 sequence (DNA): TGTGCCAGCAGACAGGGGCAGCCCCAGCATTTT. Translating gives CASRQGQPQHF. The genes are TRBV2 and TRBJ1-5; TRBD1 aligns across 7 bases. CDR3 length equals 11 residues. Germline loops: CDR1 SNHLY, CDR2 FYNNEI. Trimming took 6 bases from V and 7 from J; bases not matched to a gene: 0.

The sample holds one count of this clone. This chain connects TRBV10-3 to TRBJ1-6; 8 nucleotides agree with TRBD1. Trimming cost V 2 bases and J 9 bases; bases outside gene matches: 9. Germline V gives CDR1 ENHRY, CDR2 SYGVKD. The CDR3 runs to 16 residues. The CDR3 reads CAISETLDRVLSPLHF. The DNA of the CDR3 is TGTGCCATCAGTGAGACGTTGGACAGGGTACTTTCACCCCTCCACTTT.

The chain links TRBV7-8 to TRBJ2-5; maybe TRBD2 (5 bases). The CDR3 is 15 amino acids. CDR1 and CDR2 (germline): SGHVS, FQNEAQ. V lost 2 bases and J lost 7, with 17 bases in between. The CDR3 DNA follows: TGTGCCAGCAGCTTATGGGGTACCGCCCGGGGGACCCAGTACTTC. The encoded protein is CASSLWGTARGTQYF.

V is TRBV19 and J is TRBJ2-7; 8 bases are a match to TRBD2. Germline V gene data show CDR1 as LNHDA and CDR2 as SQIVND (reference sequence). Trimming at V came to 5 bases and at J to 0 bases, leaving 3 bases not matched to a gene. This CDR3 is 14 amino acids long. CDR3: CASSRTSSSYEQYF. CDR3 sequence (DNA): TGTGCCAGTAGTCGGACTAGCAGCTCCTACGAGCAGTACTTC.

The rearrangement uses TRBV30 and TRBJ1-2, with a possible D match to TRBD1 (6 bases). In germline, CDR1 is GTSNPN, CDR2 SVGIG (reference sequence). There are 13 residues in the CDR3. The V end lost 2 bases, the J end lost 4 bases, and 11 bases lay between the germline ends. CDR3 sequence reads: CAWSLAQGYGYTF. The CDR3 DNA follows: TGTGCCTGGAGTTTAGCACAGGGCTATGGCTACACCTTC.